Here is one T cell receptor (beta chain) with its context. Its antigen is not yet known. Base qualities were left out, and no much larger clone turns up one base away. Via the germline V gene, CDR1 is SGDLS and CDR2 YYNGEE. V drops 0 bases and J drops 0 bases, leaving 11 bases in between. Reading from cysteine to phenylalanine, the CDR3 counts 16 amino acids. Only the CDR3 DNA stays, 48 bases, in frame from base 1. The record originates from a study of cytomegalovirus exposure and HLA in healthy donors (dated by TCRdb to between 2016 and 2019). A note on the overall study: In an earlier analysis of around 540 of the donors, around 300 Gb of sequence data and 100 million or so unique TCR beta sequences from 180 million or so T cells were reported. Because of strong linkage in the cohort, five DR-DQ haplotypes were treated as single units for association and clustering. Typing coverage differed by locus: A, B, C, DRB1 and DQB1 were typed in about 629-640 donors, DQA1 in 500 to 550, DPA1 in 600 to 610, and DPB1 in 472. HLA typing included class I and class II loci at four-digit resolution. Among roughly 400 genotyped donors of the cohort, an average of roughly 230,000 unique TCR beta nucleotide sequences was sequenced per donor, of which about 18% were non-productive. The genetic ancestry cluster associated with self-reported Caucasian donors included approximately 85% of the 398 genotyped donors. The later analysis used no new phenotypic data to find candidate immune exposures, relying instead on TCR beta sequences and their occurrence across donors. To decide whether each TCR beta V gene segment behaved as functional or pseudogenic, an earlier analysis of some 600 of the donors relied on high-throughput TCR beta sequencing. The study profiled the T cell repertoires of under 850 subjects by immunosequencing and related them to cytomegalovirus serostatus. To study patterns of TCR occurrence, a later analysis re-analyzed previously published TCR beta repertoires from 666 donors and added high-resolution HLA genotyping. About 300 gigabases of sequencing data and tens of millions of unique TCR sequences were included in an early release covering about 620 HLA-typed donors. The study was designed to test whether signatures of past pathogen exposure could be identified by cataloging public T cell receptors. Every repertoire in the discovery cohort had been generated on one and the same sequencing platform. High-throughput TCR immunosequencing, statistical association of individual TCRs with disease status, and machine learning were combined to predict cytomegalovirus infection status. Donor age, sex, ethnicity and CMV serostatus were collected together with the repertoire data. In a later genetic analysis, genome-wide SNP genotypes for about three fifths of the roughly 670 donors were used, and that subset was treated as a discovery cohort. In addition to the first cohort of around 670 subjects, a separate validation cohort of under 150 different subjects was used.

The library was obtained by the immunoSEQ multiplex PCR assay. The multiplex PCR relied on a mix of 60 forward primers for TCR Vbeta segments and 13 reverse primers for TCR Jbeta segments. A multiplex PCR assay on genomic DNA amplified the CDR3 region of rearranged TCR beta genes. The Illumina HiSeq System was used to sequence the amplified TCR beta libraries as 87-base-pair reads. In the authors' own workflow: In a later analysis, tens of millions of unique TCR beta chains were counted across the 666 repertoires, and some 10 million of these chains were shared by at least two donors. A nearest-neighbor algorithm error-corrected the raw reads and collapsed the reads into unique sequences, merging closely related sequences to remove PCR and sequencing errors. To assign V, D and J gene segments, CDR3 sequences were aligned to IMGT reference sequences. For a sequence to be retained, at least a six-nucleotide match to both a V gene segment and a J gene segment was required. Rearrangements were classified as productive when the CDR3 lacked stop codons and remained in frame with V and J, and all other rearrangements were classified as non-productive. CDR3 was defined by IMGT convention, running from the second conserved V-encoded cysteine to the conserved J-encoded phenylalanine. In an earlier analysis of more than 550 of the donors, sequences lacking an unambiguous match to a single V gene segment were excluded. In an earlier analysis of 450 to 700 of the donors, V segments were called functional above 56.7% productive rearrangements and were called segregating when the between-donor standard deviation exceeded 5%. To diagnose cytomegalovirus status from the catalog of TCR beta chain sequences, a statistical classification framework was built. A later analysis assigned V and J genes by comparing TCR nucleotide sequences with IMGT/GENE-DB human TR gene sequences. In a later analysis, CDR3 sequences and most-parsimonious VDJ recombination scenarios were assigned using the TCRdist pipeline. A later analysis defined each TCR beta chain by its CDR3 amino acid sequence plus V-gene family, and excluded reads lacking a unique V-gene family. In a later analysis, approximately 590 highly shared, low-generation-probability nucleotide sequences were removed to address suspected cross-contamination and a sequencing artifact. For each public chain, a later analysis derived a clonal expansion index from normalized ranks of inferred template counts within each repertoire. In a later analysis, generation probabilities were computed with a VDJ recombination model fitted to out-of-frame rearrangements, and the resulting probabilities were checked against IGoR. In a later analysis, hypergeometric tests were used to score TCR-TCR, TCR-HLA and TCR-CMV co-occurrence, with a repertoire-size bias correction applied to TCR pairs. In a later analysis, false discovery rates were estimated by permuting HLA or CMV assignments 20 times. In a later analysis, co-occurring TCRs were grouped using DBSCAN, with TCRdist sequence similarity added in when clustering inside HLA-allele-positive subsets. Repertoires with fewer than 30,000 or more than 120,000 public chains, plus five repertoires with anomalous nucleotide sharing, were excluded from co-occurrence clustering. Here the immuneACCESS table is served through TCRdb, limited to in-frame sequences with V and J called. Missing clones are a known gap in these copies; in checked studies unresolved V genes cover under half, and the rest lacks a known reason. V and J calls and clone size come straight from that table; D and trimming were deduced from the DNA. The table for this sample lists 200,000 to 250,000 clones; approximately 79% of them were counted only once. The top ten clonotypes cover about 1.8% of the sample.

Study-wide findings and limitations: In a later analysis, over 15,000 TCR beta sequences were associated with specific HLA alleles at a false discovery rate of 0.05. HLA typing was unavailable for some donors at each locus, so association tests used only the typed subset. In a later analysis, TCR association rates were found to vary across HLA loci, with the most associated TCRs seen for DRB1 alleles and the fewest for HLA-C alleles. In a later analysis, most CMV-associated TCR beta chains were found to appear HLA-restricted, with HLA associations seemingly driven largely by CMV exposure. The authors suggested that the approach could potentially be extended to other disease states and immunological phenotypes. Most TCR sequences were seen in very few donors, while some public TCRs were found in many individuals. The classifier was reported to diagnose cytomegalovirus status with high specificity and sensitivity in both the original and validation cohorts. Correlated functional status among segregating V segments might be attributable to linkage disequilibrium, but an unknown experimental factor could not be ruled out. Immune exposure information for the cohort was limited to CMV serostatus. Three of the identified cytomegalovirus-associated TCR beta chains were confirmed in vitro to be specific for cytomegalovirus antigens. A further reported finding was that TCR beta sequences accurately predicted the HLA-A and HLA-B alleles for most subjects in the first cohort. An earlier analysis of approximately 500 of the donors showed that most TCR beta V segments appeared in productive rearrangements either about 87% or about 30% of the time, which broadly matched IMGT annotations. When HLA alleles, especially DR and DQ, strongly co-occurred, attributing TCR associations to individual alleles was difficult. Some IMGT-functional V segments, including TRBV6-2 and TRBV6-3, could not be told apart with the 87-base-pair reads, so those segments were excluded. In this cohort, only TCR beta chains were sequenced, and detectable features were limited by the absence of alpha or paired-chain data. Because counts were too low, roughly 17 rarely observed V segments, including chromosome 9 orphons, were left out of the earlier analysis of a few hundred of the donors. A group of highly shared sequence variants was considered likely to be a technical artifact of the sequencing pipeline. A later analysis reported that several top co-occurrence clusters appeared linked to parvovirus B19, influenza, CMV and Epstein-Barr virus. Sequencing depth was assumed to be roughly uniform across donors in the presence/absence analyses, though that assumption may not hold. Compared with equally common non-associated chains, HLA-associated TCR beta chains in a later analysis were more clonally expanded and had lower generation probabilities. V-gene and J-gene trimming of TCR beta chains was associated with a missense DCLRE1C variant in a later genetic analysis, and the association was replicated in an independent cohort. The study gave a list of over 150 TCR beta chains associated with cytomegalovirus. A later genetic analysis reported fewer N-insertions in productive TCRs among donors in an Asian-associated ancestry cluster than the roughly 720-donor mean.

In total, 630 or so healthy bone marrow donors made up the cohort. At the time of sampling, every cohort member was nominally healthy, though immune exposures that went unrecorded were likely present. The donor tested CMV seronegative, placing the donor among the approximately 400 seronegative members of the cohort. Every donor gave a peripheral blood sample, and the peripheral blood mononuclear cells from that sample were used for TCR beta sequencing. Genomic DNA was extracted from the blood cell samples with the Qiagen DNeasy Blood Extraction Kit. Sample: PBMCs. This receptor was taken from a man between 50 and 59 years old in good health and CMV-seronegative. The chain joins TRBV9 to TRBJ2-3; a weak D assignment points to TRBD2 (6 bases agree). The DNA sequence reads TGTGCCAGCAGCGTAGTCGCAGGGAGGAGCACAGATACGCAGTATTTT. It encodes CASSVVAGRSTDTQYF. Here the CDR3 is joined to the reference TRBV9 and TRBJ2-3 genes, and the full variable domain is: DSGVTQTPKHLITATGQRVTLRCSPRSGDLSVYWYQQSLDQGLQFLIQYYNGEERAKGNILERFSAQQFPDLHSELNLSSLELGDSALYFCASSVVAGRSTDTQYFGPGTRLTVL.